The 7 T cell receptor beta chains reported below all come from one sample, sequenced in a study of response to subunit inactivated influenza vaccine. TCRdb called the RT-PCR reads again in MiXCR, with one record for every CDR3 protein. The table lists a few hundred thousand distinct CDR3 sequences, 20% to 25% of them singletons, with about a tenth in the top ten. The specimen comprised PBMCs from blood, sampled less than 22 months after vaccination. These receptors came from a man between 50 and 75 years old who received an inactivated influenza vaccine.

This clonotype was recorded once. The gene calls are TRBV30 and TRBJ1-2, with D unresolved. CDR1 is GTSNPN, CDR2 SVGIG, per germline (reference sequence). The CDR3 covers 11 residues. V dropped 2 bases and J dropped 10 bases, with 11 bases sitting between them. The CDR3 is CAWSRDTIYTF. The CDR3 DNA sequence: TGTGCCTGGAGTCGTGACACGATCTACACCTTC. The whole variable domain, remainder taken from reference TRBV30 and TRBJ1-2, is SQTIHQWPATLVQPVGSPLSLECTVEGTSNPNLYWYRQAAGRGLQLLFYSVGIGQISSEVPQNLSASRPQDRQFILSSKKLLLSDSGFYLCAWSRDTIYTFGSGTRLTVV.

CDR3: CASSAHRGTEAFF. The CDR3 DNA sequence: TGTGCCAGCAGTGCGCACAGGGGCACTGAAGCTTTCTTT. This chain joins TRBV25-1 and TRBJ1-1; TRBD1 agrees at 7 bases. V was pared by 4 bases and J by 4 bases, with 3 bases of the junction left unmatched. Germline lookup yields CDR1 MGHDK and CDR2 SYGVNS. The CDR3 contains 13 residues.

The sample holds many counts of this clonotype. The chain employs TRBV28 and TRBJ2-2; 11 bases match TRBD2. Germline CDR1 reads MDHEN; CDR2 reads SYDVKM. V lost 3 bases and J lost 6; bases outside the gene matches: 3. The CDR3 has 15 residues. Here the CDR3 reads CASSFSGGASGELFF. The DNA of the CDR3 is TGTGCCAGCAGTTTTAGCGGGGGGGCCTCCGGGGAGCTGTTTTTT.

This clonotype was found a few times. The genes are TRBV7-8 and TRBJ2-7; no reliable D call. Germline V lookup: CDR1 SGHVS, CDR2 FQNEAQ. CDR3 length equals 14 residues. V was trimmed by 7 bases and J by 4 bases, leaving 17 bases between them. CDR3 in amino acids: CASTLPERLYEQYF. CDR3 DNA: TGTGCCAGCACCCTACCGGAGCGACTGTACGAGCAGTACTTC.

V usage is TRBV5-1 and J usage is TRBJ2-7, with 7 bases aligning to TRBD1. Losses at the gene ends were 5 bases for V and 6 bases for J; bases not matched to a gene: 8. Germline V gives CDR1 SGHRS, CDR2 YFSETQ. The CDR3 is made up of 13 amino acids. The CDR3 nucleotides read TGCGCCAGCAGTTATAGATACAGGGGCGAGCAGTACTTC. Its protein is CASSYRYRGEQYF.

The J gene is TRBJ1-4, the V gene TRBV6-1, with D unresolved. Germline CDR1 and CDR2: MNHNS and SASEGT. The CDR3 is 14 amino acids. Deletions cut 4 bases from V and 3 bases from J, with 9 bases between. The CDR3 region has the DNA TGTGCCAGCAGTGCATCCGGGCCTAATGAAAAACTGTTTTTT. Its protein is CASSASGPNEKLFF.

The V and J genes are TRBV29-1 and TRBJ2-5; possible D gene TRBD1, 6 bases. The CDR3 covers 14 residues. Germline CDR1 is SQVTM and CDR2 is ANQGSEA. Deletions cut 3 bases from V and 9 bases from J, with 20 bases between. The CDR3 DNA is TGCAGCGTTGACCCCCGGGACACGGTCGGGGCCCAGTACTTC. Its protein is CSVDPRDTVGAQYF.